The 19 T cell receptor beta chains listed next were all sequenced from one sample in a study of T-cell reconstitution after alpha-beta-depleted transplantation in children. Preparation of the TCRbeta library was carried out with unique molecular identifiers. TCRdb recomputed calls from the PCR reads with MiXCR, one row per CDR3 protein. The repertoire includes about 300,000 distinct CDR3 sequences, 10% of them detected once, and less than 9% sits in the top ten. The specimen was PBMCs, collected before TCRalphabeta/CD19-depleted stem cell transplant. These receptors originate from a boy younger than two with acute myeloid leukemia, due to receive a stem cell transplant.

This clonotype was recorded at least ten times. This chain joins TRBV14 and TRBJ1-2; no clear D gene. CDR1 is SGHDN and CDR2 is FVKESK in the germline V gene. This CDR3 contains 12 residues. Trimming left V 1 base short and J 4 bases short, with 4 bases between. Here the CDR3 DNA reads TGTGCCAGCAGCCAAGTCCCCTATGGCTACACCTTC. Translation: CASSQVPYGYTF.

This sequence joins TRBV6-5 and TRBJ1-5; 9 positions agree with TRBD1. The junction had 6 bases not matched to a gene; V was cut back by 0 bases and J by 3 bases. Germline V gene lookup returns CDR1 MNHEY and CDR2 SVGAGI. The CDR3 consists of 17 residues. This CDR3 reads CASSYSRDRAFNQPQHF. CDR3 DNA: TGTGCCAGCAGTTACTCGAGGGACAGGGCGTTCAATCAGCCCCAGCATTTT.

The sample holds many counts of this clonotype. The genes are TRBV5-6 and TRBJ2-5, with 7 bases fitting TRBD1. The germline V gene has CDR1 SGHDT and CDR2 YYEEEE. The junction had 7 bases not matched to a gene; V was cut back by 1 base and J by 4 bases. CDR3 size: 15 residues. This chain's CDR3 is CASSLWGNRGETQYF. Here the CDR3 DNA reads TGTGCCAGCAGCTTGTGGGGTAACAGGGGAGAGACCCAGTACTTC.

This clonotype occurred a few times. The chain recombines TRBV4-1 with TRBJ2-5, with TRBD1 identical over 8 bases. Unmatched junction bases numbered 6, after V lost 3 bases and J lost 0 bases. The CDR3 has 16 amino acids. Germline V CDR1 and CDR2: MGHRA, YSYEKL. The CDR3 reads CASSQLDRGDQETQYF. The CDR3 DNA follows: TGCGCCAGCAGCCAGCTCGACAGGGGCGACCAAGAGACCCAGTACTTC.

This clonotype was counted at least ten times. The rearrangement joins TRBV20-1 to TRBJ2-1; 9 bases map to TRBD2. The junction had 3 bases not matched to a gene; V was cut back by 6 bases and J by 0 bases. The CDR3 length is 14 residues. Germline CDR1 is DFQATT and CDR2 is SNEGSKA (reference sequence). The CDR3 region has the DNA TGCAGTGCCCTTAGCGGGAGCTCCTACAATGAGCAGTTCTTC. Its translation: CSALSGSSYNEQFF.

In this sample, this clonotype turned up a few times. The rearrangement links TRBV14 to TRBJ2-6; 7 bases match TRBD1. CDR3 size: 17 residues. Germline values: CDR1 SGHDN, CDR2 FVKESK. V was clipped by 6 bases and J by 1 base; unmatched bases: 9. This CDR3 reads CASRADRVTSGANVLTF. The CDR3 DNA reads TGTGCCAGCAGGGCTGACAGGGTTACTTCTGGGGCCAACGTCCTGACTTTC. The whole variable domain, remainder taken from reference TRBV14 and TRBJ2-6, is EAGVTQFPSHSVIEKGQTVTLRCDPISGHDNLYWYRRVMGKEIKFLLHFVKESKQDESGMPNNRFLAERTGGTYSTLKVQPAELEDSGVYFCASRADRVTSGANVLTFGAGSRLTVL.

This clonotype was seen more than once but under ten times. This sequence joins TRBV29-1 and TRBJ2-2; D is undetermined. There are 10 residues in the CDR3. Germline loops: CDR1 SQVTM, CDR2 ANQGSEA. V was trimmed by 6 bases and J by 5 bases, leaving 4 bases between them. The DNA for the CDR3 is TGCAGCGTCCAAACCGGGGAGCTGTTTTTT. This gives the protein CSVQTGELFF.

The V call is TRBV29-1, the J call TRBJ2-1; D call uncertain. The CDR3 is made up of 10 amino acids. V was cut by 4 bases and J by 8 bases, with 6 bases left in between. The V gene's germline CDR1 is SQVTM and CDR2 ANQGSEA. The CDR3 DNA sequence: TGCAGCGTTGGCAAGGATGAGCAGTTCTTC. Residues: CSVGKDEQFF.

The sample holds many counts of this clonotype. J is TRBJ2-3 and V is TRBV9; no clear D. CDR3 size: 16 residues. CDR1 SGDLS and CDR2 YYNGEE come from the germline V gene. The V end lost 4 bases, the J end lost 2 bases, and 17 bases lay between the germline ends. CDR3 in amino acids: CASSPRRQAITDTQYF. DNA of the CDR3: TGTGCCAGCAGCCCCCGACGGCAGGCAATCACAGATACGCAGTATTTT.

This clonotype was seen ten or more times. This chain uses TRBV5-1 with TRBJ2-7, with no clear D. The CDR3 has 15 residues. The V gene lost 0 bases and the J gene lost 5 bases, with 15 bases spanning the gap. CDR1 SGHRS and CDR2 YFSETQ come from the germline V gene. In DNA form, the CDR3 reads TGCGCCAGCAGCTTGGACGAAGCCCTTATGGACGAGCAGTACTTC. This translates into CASSLDEALMDEQYF.

This clonotype was detected ten times or more. The chain is built from TRBV20-1 and TRBJ1-2, with 7 bases that match TRBD1. Germline lookup yields CDR1 DFQATT and CDR2 SNEGSKA (reference sequence). The CDR3 sequence is 12 residues long. J was trimmed by 5 bases and V by 6 bases; bases with no gene match: 6. The CDR3 region is CSAEGAEYGYTF. CDR3 nucleotides: TGCAGTGCCGAGGGGGCCGAGTATGGCTACACCTTC.

This clonotype showed up many times. The junction shows a germline mismatch at one end, possibly a read error. This chain links TRBV11-3 with TRBJ2-6; no reliable D call. CDR3 size: 13 residues. Germline CDR1 and CDR2: SGHNT and YENEEA. Written as DNA, the CDR3 is TGTGCCAGCAGGCCCTCTGGCGCCAACGTCCTGACTTTC. It yields the protein CASRPSGANVLTF.

This clonotype was counted a few times. The genes are TRBV5-8 and TRBJ1-5, with TRBD1 identical over 7 bases. CDR1 is SGHTS and CDR2 is YDEGEE in the germline V gene. Trimming took 4 bases from V and 7 from J; bases not matched to a gene: 5. The CDR3 contains 13 residues. CDR3 sequence reads: CASSRPGGQPQHF. The CDR3 DNA is TGTGCCAGCAGCAGACCAGGGGGGCAGCCCCAGCATTTT.

Ten or more counts support this clonotype. The chain couples TRBV7-2 to TRBJ2-4; D remains ambiguous. The CDR3 totals 16 residues. Germline values: CDR1 SGHTA, CDR2 FQGNSA. V dropped 3 bases and J dropped 2 bases, with 14 bases sitting between them. In DNA, the CDR3 is TGTGCCAGCAGCTTTCGTGCAGTGGTGTCCAAAAACATTCAGTACTTC. The encoded protein is CASSFRAVVSKNIQYF.

At least ten counts were recorded for this clonotype. The DNA of the CDR3 is TGCGCCAGCAGAAGGGGTAGCGGGCTCACAGATACGCAGTATTTT. Its protein product is CASRRGSGLTDTQYF. This chain links TRBV5-1 with TRBJ2-3, with 7 bases matching TRBD2. The CDR3 extends over 15 amino acids. V trimming: 5 bases; J trimming: 2 bases; junction bases outside the gene matches: 8. The germline CDR1 and CDR2 sequences are SGHRS and YFSETQ.

On this clonotype: It may be a read error: a sequence one base away is much more abundant. The chain recombines TRBV5-1 with TRBJ1-2; possible D gene TRBD1, 6 bases. The V end was cut by 7 bases, the J end by 4 bases, with 20 bases between. CDR1 and CDR2 (germline): SGHRS, YFSETQ. This CDR3 has 15 amino acids. CDR3 sequence: CASGRLQGPSYGYTF. CDR3 nucleotide sequence: TGCGCCAGCGGCCGCCTACAGGGTCCCTCCTATGGCTACACCTTC.

This clonotype appeared many times. V and J are TRBV5-1 and TRBJ2-7, with D perhaps matching TRBD1 (5 bases). V dropped 0 bases and J dropped 1 base, with 11 bases sitting between them. The CDR3 totals 15 residues. In germline, CDR1 is SGHRS, CDR2 YFSETQ. CDR3 amino acids: CASSLAPQVSYEQYF. The DNA for the CDR3 is TGCGCCAGCAGCTTGGCGCCACAGGTATCCTACGAGCAGTACTTC. Combining the CDR3 with reference TRBV5-1 and TRBJ2-7 gives the whole variable domain KAGVTQTPRYLIKTRGQQVTLSCSPISGHRSVSWYQQTPGQGLQFLFEYFSETQRNKGNFPGRFSGRQFSNSRSEMNVSTLELGDSALYLCASSLAPQVSYEQYFGPGTRLTVT.

This clonotype came up many times. The V gene is TRBV5-1, the J gene TRBJ2-6, with D perhaps being TRBD1 or TRBD2 (6 bases each). Per germline, CDR1 SGHRS and CDR2 YFSETQ. The CDR3 has 19 residues. V was pared by 0 bases and J by 2 bases, with 18 bases between. The CDR3 is CASSLAVVGGITGANVLTF. DNA for the CDR3: TGCGCCAGCAGCTTGGCGGTCGTGGGGGGCATAACTGGGGCCAACGTCCTGACTTTC. Filled out from reference TRBV5-1 and TRBJ2-6, the complete variable domain reads KAGVTQTPRYLIKTRGQQVTLSCSPISGHRSVSWYQQTPGQGLQFLFEYFSETQRNKGNFPGRFSGRQFSNSRSEMNVSTLELGDSALYLCASSLAVVGGITGANVLTFGAGSRLTVL.

This clonotype was observed at least ten times. The V gene is TRBV18, the J gene TRBJ2-7; D may be TRBD1 or TRBD2 (6 bases each). This CDR3 region has 13 residues. V was pared by 4 bases and J by 4 bases, with 11 bases between. Germline V gene lookup returns CDR1 KGHSH and CDR2 LQKENI. CDR3 sequence (DNA): TGTGCCAGCTCACAGGGGGGCGCGTACGAGCAGTACTTC. Its protein product is CASSQGGAYEQYF.